The 8 T cell receptor beta chains below come from one sample, sequenced in a study of Ad26.COV2.S vaccination and SARS-CoV-2 variants. Described treatment: around 19 received Ad26.COV2.S at low or high dose, single or two shots; roughly five received placebo; per-sample allocation not given. Specimens were obtained on day 63 following the first vaccine or placebo injection. TCRdb's copy holds only in-frame clones and misses some; the assay was immunoSEQ multiplex PCR. This sample carries about 680,000 clones, roughly 90% of them seen once, and the ten largest clones take over 1.3%. Material: peripheral blood, obtained in a trial of Ad26.COV2.S vaccine versus placebo. These TCRs come from a person aged 18-65 years who received the Ad26.COV2.S COVID-19 vaccine or a placebo.

CDR3: CAWTGTGGQPQHF. In nucleotides, the CDR3 is TGTGCCTGGACCGGGACAGGGGGTCAGCCCCAGCATTTT. This chain links TRBV30 with TRBJ1-5, with 11 bases matching TRBD1. The V segment lost 4 bases and the J segment 6 bases; nucleotides outside the gene matches: 2. CDR3 size: 13 residues. Germline V gene sequence: CDR1 GTSNPN, CDR2 SVGIG (reference sequence).

The genes are TRBV6-5 and TRBJ2-7, with 7 bases that match TRBD1. V dropped 4 bases and J dropped 3; count of bases not matched to a gene: 9. This CDR3 spans 15 amino acids. Germline lookup yields CDR1 MNHEY and CDR2 SVGAGI. The CDR3 loop reads CASSSPSGTDYEQYF. DNA of the CDR3: TGTGCCAGCAGTTCTCCCTCAGGGACAGACTACGAGCAGTACTTC.

The chain combines TRBV6-1 with TRBJ1-5, with D maybe TRBD1 (6 bases). The CDR3 loop spans 16 amino acids. Germline-derived CDR1 and CDR2 are MNHNS and SASEGT. Trimming removed 2 bases at V and 4 bases at J, with 15 bases between. CDR3 region: CASSESGGQPNQPQHF. DNA of the CDR3: TGTGCCAGCAGTGAATCGGGGGGACAACCAAATCAGCCCCAGCATTTT.

The CDR3 loop reads CASSRGQGVSNQPQHF. The CDR3, as DNA: TGTGCCAGTAGTCGGGGACAGGGGGTTAGCAATCAGCCCCAGCATTTT. The chain is built from TRBV19 and TRBJ1-5, with 11 bases fitting TRBD1. V was clipped by 5 bases and J by 0 bases; unmatched bases: 3. Germline loops: CDR1 LNHDA, CDR2 SQIVND (reference sequence). This CDR3 spans 16 amino acids. Variable domain in full (rest from reference TRBV19 and TRBJ1-5): DGGITQSPKYLFRKEGQNVTLSCEQNLNHDAMYWYRQDPGQGLRLIYYSQIVNDFQKGDIAEGYSVSREKKESFPLTVTSAQKNPTAFYLCASSRGQGVSNQPQHFGDGTRLSIL.

This chain uses TRBV5-1 with TRBJ1-6, with TRBD1 identical over 7 bases. CDR3 length: 15 residues. Unmatched junction bases numbered 8, after V lost 4 bases and J lost 7 bases. Per germline, CDR1 SGHRS and CDR2 YFSETQ. The CDR3 reads CASSPRGAWNSPLHF. CDR3 sequence (DNA): TGCGCCAGCAGCCCCAGGGGGGCTTGGAATTCACCCCTCCACTTT.

The chain joins TRBV4-1 to TRBJ1-2; 7 bases are a match to TRBD1. Germline lookup yields CDR1 MGHRA and CDR2 YSYEKL. V shed 4 bases, J shed 4 bases, and the junction held 3 bases outside the gene matches. The CDR3 consists of 13 residues. CDR3 in amino acids: CASSRQGGYGYTF. The CDR3 coding sequence is TGCGCCAGCAGCCGACAGGGCGGCTATGGCTACACCTTC.

J is TRBJ2-1 and V is TRBV5-6, with 7 bases that match TRBD2. This CDR3 region has 18 residues. Germline assignment: CDR1 SGHDT and CDR2 YYEEEE. J lost 5 bases, V lost 0 bases, and 14 bases had no gene match. This CDR3 reads CASSLVGRRASGDNEQFF. For the CDR3, the DNA is TGTGCCAGCAGCTTGGTGGGACGTCGGGCTAGCGGTGACAATGAGCAGTTCTTC.

The V gene is TRBV10-2, the J gene TRBJ2-1; D is possibly TRBD2 (6 bases). From germline, CDR1 is WSHSY and CDR2 SAAADI. Trimming removed 4 bases from V and 1 base from J, with 14 bases in between. The CDR3 contains 16 residues. This CDR3 is CASSAGLSGSYNEQFF. The CDR3 coding sequence is TGCGCCAGCAGTGCGGGACTCTCAGGATCCTACAATGAGCAGTTCTTC.